The rows below give T cell receptor beta chains drawn from one sample of a study of shared clonotypes between healthy human individuals. The assay was immunoSEQ multiplex PCR, and TCRdb's table has in-frame clones only and misses some. The sample carries around 690,000 clones, about 90% recorded once. Material for sequencing was memory CD8+ T cells from PBMCs. The receptor set was obtained from a man between 18 and 29 years old in good health. Some clones in this sample may be carry-over from other donors' samples. Each CDR3 is given with its conserved first and last residue. The order of the fields is J gene, V gene, D gene, clone size, CDR3 DNA, CDR3 protein. D genes are given only for firm matches. Only some rows state a clone size, as once, few, many or a class for expanded clones.

j_call: TRBJ2-7
v_call: TRBV7-8
d_call: NA
clone_size: NA
cdr3_nt: TGTGCCAGCAGCTCACGGCGGGGAACAGCCTACGAGCAGTACTTC
cdr3_aa: CASSSRRGTAYEQYF

j_call: TRBJ2-1
v_call: TRBV7-9
d_call: TRBD2
clone_size: NA
cdr3_nt: TGTGCCAGCAGCTTAGGGCGTTTAGGGACTAGAGGTTCCAATGAGCAGTTCTTC
cdr3_aa: CASSLGRLGTRGSNEQFF

j_call: TRBJ1-1
v_call: TRBV27
d_call: NA
clone_size: many
cdr3_nt: TGTGCCAGCAGTTTATGGAAAAACACTGAAGCTTTCTTT
cdr3_aa: CASSLWKNTEAFF

j_call: TRBJ2-7
v_call: TRBV7-8
d_call: TRBD1
clone_size: NA
cdr3_nt: TGTGCCAGCAGCTTAGGGACAGGGAGCTACGAGCAGTACTTC
cdr3_aa: CASSLGTGSYEQYF

j_call: TRBJ1-1
v_call: TRBV28
d_call: NA
clone_size: NA
cdr3_nt: TGTGCCAGCAGTTTTCCCAGGGAAGCTTTCTTT
cdr3_aa: CASSFPREAFF

j_call: TRBJ2-2
v_call: TRBV6-4
d_call: TRBD1
clone_size: NA
cdr3_nt: TGTGCCAGCAGTGCACGACAGGGGAACACCGGGGAGCTGTTTTTT
cdr3_aa: CASSARQGNTGELFF

j_call: TRBJ2-1
v_call: TRBV27
d_call: NA
clone_size: NA
cdr3_nt: TGTGCCAGCAGTTCTCAAAGTTCAAGCTCCTACAATGAGCAGTTCTTC
cdr3_aa: CASSSQSSSSYNEQFF

j_call: TRBJ1-3
v_call: TRBV29-1
d_call: NA
clone_size: NA
cdr3_nt: TGCAGCGTTGTGGGCACCTCGAGCTCTGGAAACACCATATATTTT
cdr3_aa: CSVVGTSSSGNTIYF

j_call: TRBJ2-4
v_call: TRBV7-9
d_call: NA
clone_size: NA
cdr3_nt: TGTGCCAGCAGCCCCCGGGATTTTGATGACAAAAACATTCAGTACTTC
cdr3_aa: CASSPRDFDDKNIQYF

j_call: TRBJ2-1
v_call: TRBV25-1
d_call: TRBD2
clone_size: NA
cdr3_nt: TGTGCCAGCAGTGAATGGGGGGGGAGAAAGACGTTCTTC
cdr3_aa: CASSEWGGRKTFF

j_call: TRBJ2-1
v_call: TRBV7-8
d_call: NA
clone_size: NA
cdr3_nt: TGTGCCAGCAGCTTAAGATGGGGTAGAGGGTACAATGAGCAGTTCTTC
cdr3_aa: CASSLRWGRGYNEQFF

j_call: TRBJ1-4
v_call: TRBV10-2
d_call: NA
clone_size: NA
cdr3_nt: TGCGCCAGGCTCTGCGATGGAGAAAAACTGTTTTTT
cdr3_aa: CARLCDGEKLFF

j_call: TRBJ2-7
v_call: TRBV6-5
d_call: NA
clone_size: once
cdr3_nt: TGTGCCAGCAGTTACTCGAACAGAGTCTCCTACGAGCAGTACTTC
cdr3_aa: CASSYSNRVSYEQYF

j_call: TRBJ1-1
v_call: TRBV10-3
d_call: TRBD1
clone_size: few
cdr3_nt: TGTGCCATCAGTGACGGGACAGTGGGCACTGAAGCTTTCTTT
cdr3_aa: CAISDGTVGTEAFF

j_call: TRBJ2-7
v_call: TRBV28
d_call: NA
clone_size: once
cdr3_nt: TGTGCCAGCAGTTTTCTTAGGGAAAACTACGAGCAGTACTTC
cdr3_aa: CASSFLRENYEQYF

j_call: TRBJ2-1
v_call: TRBV9
d_call: NA
clone_size: NA
cdr3_nt: TGTGCCAGCAGCCCCGGACAGCCCTACAATGAGCAGTTCTTC
cdr3_aa: CASSPGQPYNEQFF

j_call: TRBJ2-5
v_call: TRBV19
d_call: NA
clone_size: NA
cdr3_nt: TGTGCCAGTAGTATAGGTAGTAGGAAAGAGACCCAGTACTTC
cdr3_aa: CASSIGSRKETQYF